The TCR beta chain under discussion was sequenced for a study of shared clonotypes between healthy human individuals. The germline CDR1 and CDR2 sequences are LNHDA and SQIVND (reference sequence). The CDR3 totals 14 residues. Details on this clone: What it binds is not known.

Measured with immunoSEQ multiplex PCR; TCRdb has only the in-frame clones, and not every one. The data show about 2.2 million clones, 93% seen once. CD45RO-negative cells were positively selected for CCR7, leaving out terminally differentiated effector memory CD45RA+ cells. The study's findings and limits: Naive subsets generally exceeded memory subsets in estimated richness. Large sequencing depth failed to make sorted-subset sequencing complete, rarefaction showed.

The chain carries TRBV19 and TRBJ1-5, with TRBD1 as a possible D gene (5 bases). What was sequenced was naive CD8+ T cells from PBMCs. This clonotype originated in a man between 18 and 35 years old in good health. Some clones in this sample may be carry-over from other donors' samples. The CDR3 sequence is CASGPPRGNQPQHF. As DNA, the CDR3 is TGTGCGTCGGGACCTCCGAGGGGCAATCAGCCCCAGCATTTT.